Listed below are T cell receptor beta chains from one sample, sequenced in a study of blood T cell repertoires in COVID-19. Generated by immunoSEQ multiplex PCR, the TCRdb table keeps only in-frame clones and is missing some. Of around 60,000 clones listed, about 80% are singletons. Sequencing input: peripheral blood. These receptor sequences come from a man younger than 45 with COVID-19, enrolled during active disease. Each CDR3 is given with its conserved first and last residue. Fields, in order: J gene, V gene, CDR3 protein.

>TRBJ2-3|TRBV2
CASSEREGTDTQYF
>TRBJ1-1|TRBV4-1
CASSQDPGQVNTEAFF
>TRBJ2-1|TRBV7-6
CASSLAPGGFYNEQFF
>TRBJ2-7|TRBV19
CASSGGALSYEQYF
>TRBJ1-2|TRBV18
CASSPPNLDRGDGYTF
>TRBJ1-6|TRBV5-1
CASRRGQDYSPLHF
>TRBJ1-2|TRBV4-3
CASSQRNNGDYGYTF
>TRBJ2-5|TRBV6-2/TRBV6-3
CASSYGTSGEETQYF
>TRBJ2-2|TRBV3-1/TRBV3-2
CASSQGLAGERSGELFF
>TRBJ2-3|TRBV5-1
CASSFQSGVKTDTQYF
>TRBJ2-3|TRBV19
CASSMEGYRGFSTDTQYF
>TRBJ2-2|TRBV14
CASSQQHGGGELFF
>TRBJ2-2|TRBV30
CAWSGTGLTGELFF
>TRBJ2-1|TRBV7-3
CASSPTGENEQFF
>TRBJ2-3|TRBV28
CASGQGGTDTQYF
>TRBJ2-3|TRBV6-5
CASSPGLGTDTQYF
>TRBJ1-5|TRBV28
CASSNGDQPQHF
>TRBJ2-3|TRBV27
CASSLNLGGDADTQYF
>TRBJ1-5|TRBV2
CASRAHRGPGNQPQHF
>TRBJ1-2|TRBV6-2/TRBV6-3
CASSRDRGQDGYTF
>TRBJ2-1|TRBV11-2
CASSSSGQNYNEQFF
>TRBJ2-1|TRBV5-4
CASSWDSGSSYNEQFF